These 24 T cell receptor beta chains share one sample of origin, sequenced in a study of blood T cell repertoires in COVID-19. Sequencing was performed with immunoSEQ multiplex PCR; in TCRdb, only in-frame clones are kept and a portion is missing. The sample holds fewer than 120,000 clones, 70% to 90% seen once. Sequenced: peripheral blood. These receptors were obtained from a human donor in a cohort sampled during active COVID-19.

The V call is TRBV12-3 or TRBV12-4, the J call TRBJ1-5; D is unclear. The CDR3 is 13 residues long. Trimming stripped 4 bases from V and 5 bases from J, with 9 bases between. This CDR3 reads CASSSRPYQPQHF. CDR3 nucleotide sequence: TGTGCCAGCAGTTCCCGTCCGTATCAGCCCCAGCATTTT.

The chain links TRBV7-9 to TRBJ1-1, with 7 nucleotides matching TRBD1. The CDR3 is 14 amino acids. The ends lost 1 base at V and 7 bases at J; junction bases unmatched: 6. Germline CDR1 and CDR2: SEHNR and FQNEAQ (reference sequence). The CDR3 here is CASSLEVGGREAFF. The CDR3 coding sequence is TGTGCCAGCAGCTTAGAGGTAGGGGGCCGTGAAGCTTTCTTT. The whole variable domain, remainder taken from reference TRBV7-9 and TRBJ1-1, is DTGVSQNPRHKITKRGQNVTFRCDPISEHNRLYWYRQTLGQGPEFLTYFQNEAQLEKSRLLSDRFSAERPKGSFSTLEIQRTEQGDSAMYLCASSLEVGGREAFFGQGTRLTVV.

This clone appeared a single time. This chain joins TRBV28 and TRBJ2-5; 7 bases fit TRBD2. The V segment lost 8 bases and the J segment 5 bases; nucleotides outside the gene matches: 8. This CDR3 comprises 13 residues. Germline V gene sequence: CDR1 MDHEN, CDR2 SYDVKM. The CDR3 DNA sequence: TGTGCCAGCTTGGAGGGAGGGCTGGAGACCCAGTACTTC. This sequence encodes CASLEGGLETQYF. Complete variable domain (other parts from reference TRBV28 and TRBJ2-5): DVKVTQSSRYLVKRTGEKVFLECVQDMDHENMFWYRQDPGLGLRLIYFSYDVKMKEKGDIPEGYSVSREKKERFSLILESASTNQTSMYLCASLEGGLETQYFGPGTRLLVL.

This sequence joins TRBV27 and TRBJ1-5, with D possibly being TRBD1 (5 bases). V lost 3 bases and J lost 2, with 11 bases in between. CDR3 length: 15 amino acids. Germline loops: CDR1 MNHEY, CDR2 SMNVEV (reference sequence). This CDR3 reads CASSFAGGGNQPQHF. The CDR3 bases are TGTGCCAGCAGTTTCGCCGGAGGGGGCAATCAGCCCCAGCATTTT.

The V gene is TRBV2, the J gene TRBJ2-1; no clear D. Germline V lookup: CDR1 SNHLY, CDR2 FYNNEI. CDR3 length: 13 amino acids. Trimming left V 1 base short and J 4 bases short, with 5 bases between. The CDR3 bases are TGTGCCAGCAGTGAAGTCGGTTACAATGAGCAGTTCTTC. Residues: CASSEVGYNEQFF.

The chain combines TRBV18 with TRBJ1-4; 7 bases are shared with TRBD1. CDR1 and CDR2 (germline): KGHSH, LQKENI. The CDR3 extends over 15 amino acids. Unmatched junction bases numbered 5, after V lost 2 bases and J lost 5 bases. The CDR3 here is CASSPKGAENEKLFF. In DNA, the CDR3 is TGTGCCAGCTCACCAAAGGGGGCAGAGAATGAAAAACTGTTTTTT.

The CDR3 loop reads CASSLEAGNTGELFF. The DNA for the CDR3 is TGCGCCAGCAGCTTGGAAGCGGGAAACACCGGGGAGCTGTTTTTT. The V and J genes are TRBV5-1 and TRBJ2-2; 7 nucleotides align to TRBD2. CDR1 and CDR2 from the germline V gene are SGHRS and YFSETQ. CDR3 length equals 15 residues. V gave up 0 bases and J gave up 2 bases; unmatched junction bases: 1. Using reference TRBV5-1 and TRBJ2-2 for the parts outside the CDR3, the full variable domain is KAGVTQTPRYLIKTRGQQVTLSCSPISGHRSVSWYQQTPGQGLQFLFEYFSETQRNKGNFPGRFSGRQFSNSRSEMNVSTLELGDSALYLCASSLEAGNTGELFFGEGSRLTVL.

This chain joins TRBV6-2 or TRBV6-3 and TRBJ2-5; 9 bases fit TRBD1. There are 15 residues in the CDR3. V was pared by 5 bases and J by 5 bases, with 9 bases of the junction left unmatched. Germline CDR1 reads MNHEY; CDR2 reads SVGEGT. Here the CDR3 DNA reads TGTGCCAGCAGTCTCACAGGGGGCGGGTCGGAGACCCAGTACTTC. Translating gives CASSLTGGGSETQYF.

The chain is built from TRBV5-6 and TRBJ2-2, with 7 bases that match TRBD1. V lost 2 bases to trimming and J lost 4 bases; unmatched junction nucleotides: 8. The germline V gene encodes CDR1 SGHDT and CDR2 YYEEEE. This CDR3 has 16 residues. The CDR3 DNA follows: TGTGCCAGCAGCTTTTTTAAGGCAGGGGGCACCGGGGAGCTGTTTTTT. Translating gives CASSFFKAGGTGELFF.

The chain joins TRBV7-3 to TRBJ2-1; D is perhaps TRBD2 (6 bases). Per germline, CDR1 SGHTA and CDR2 FQGTGA. With 5 bases removed from V and 8 bases from J, the gap between germline ends came to 16 bases. The CDR3 has 14 residues. The CDR3 DNA sequence: TGTGCCAGCAGCCTAATAGCGGATTTGGATGAGCAGTTCTTC. It encodes CASSLIADLDEQFF.

V and J are TRBV2 and TRBJ2-5; 15 bases match TRBD2. Losses at the gene ends were 5 bases for V and 4 bases for J; bases not matched to a gene: 5. The CDR3 runs to 16 residues. The germline V gene encodes CDR1 SNHLY and CDR2 FYNNEI. CDR3 in amino acids: CASSPRTSGGAETQYF. Written as DNA, the CDR3 is TGTGCCAGCAGTCCTAGGACTAGCGGGGGGGCAGAGACCCAGTACTTC.

The gene calls are TRBV13 and TRBJ2-3; unclear D gene. Trimming cost V 0 bases and J 1 base, with 8 bases left between them. The CDR3 extends over 15 amino acids. CDR1 PRHDT and CDR2 FYEKMQ come from the germline V gene (reference sequence). The CDR3 coding sequence is TGTGCCAGCAGCTTAGGCAGTCATGGCACAGATACGCAGTATTTT. Its translation is CASSLGSHGTDTQYF.

This chain connects TRBV7-9 to TRBJ2-1; perhaps TRBD1 as D (5 bases). V gave up 5 bases and J gave up 2 bases, with 10 bases separating them. Germline V gene lookup returns CDR1 SEHNR and CDR2 FQNEAQ (reference sequence). The CDR3 totals 14 residues. CDR3: CASSPTETYNEQFF. The CDR3 DNA follows: TGTGCCAGCAGCCCGACAGAGACCTACAATGAGCAGTTCTTC.

This clone was seen a single time. The V and J genes are TRBV6-5 and TRBJ2-7; 12 bases are a match to TRBD1. Germline-derived CDR1 and CDR2 are MNHEY and SVGAGI. With V trimmed by 6 bases and J by 6 bases, 6 bases remained unmatched. The CDR3 is 14 residues long. The CDR3 region is CASRPGTGGAEQYF. CDR3 coding DNA: TGTGCCAGCAGGCCCGGGACAGGGGGCGCCGAGCAGTACTTC.

V gene TRBV19 combines with J gene TRBJ1-4, with 9 nucleotides matching TRBD1. Germline-derived CDR1 and CDR2 are LNHDA and SQIVND (reference sequence). The CDR3 consists of 16 residues. Trimming at V came to 4 bases and at J to 5 bases, leaving 8 bases not matched to a gene. The CDR3 sequence is CASSTTGGTGNEKLFF. In DNA, the CDR3 is TGTGCCAGTAGTACAACCGGAGGGACAGGGAATGAAAAACTGTTTTTT.

CDR3 amino acids: CASSHGTGTSGTIEQFF. CDR3 coding DNA: TGTGCCAGCAGTCACGGTACCGGGACTAGCGGGACTATTGAGCAGTTCTTC. This chain joins TRBV28 and TRBJ2-1; 13 bases line up with TRBD2. V lost 5 bases, J lost 9 bases, and 13 bases stayed unmatched. The CDR3 is 17 amino acids. Germline CDR1 MDHEN, CDR2 SYDVKM.

The table lists this clone with a count of one. The chain has TRBV5-6 and TRBJ1-6, with D possibly matching TRBD1 (5 bases). CDR1 SGHDT and CDR2 YYEEEE come from the germline V gene. V was shortened by 5 bases and J by 7 bases, with 13 bases between the two germline ends. There are 14 residues in the CDR3. CDR3: CASSWEGRNSPLHF. DNA of the CDR3: TGTGCCAGCAGTTGGGAGGGGCGGAATTCACCCCTCCACTTT.

This sequence joins TRBV7-9 and TRBJ2-3; possibly TRBD2 for D (6 bases). Trimming removed 4 bases at V and 2 bases at J, with 16 bases between. The length of the CDR3 is 16 residues. The germline V gene encodes CDR1 SEHNR and CDR2 FQNEAQ (reference sequence). CDR3 residues: CASSSPKAGVTDTQYF. The CDR3 nucleotides read TGTGCCAGCAGCTCACCCAAAGCGGGTGTCACAGATACGCAGTATTTT.

V is TRBV7-8 and J is TRBJ1-5, with 7 bases aligning to TRBD1. V was pared by 3 bases and J by 6 bases, with 5 bases of the junction left unmatched. The CDR3 is made up of 14 amino acids. Germline values: CDR1 SGHVS, CDR2 FQNEAQ. The CDR3 is CASSFDRVGQPQHF. The CDR3 DNA reads TGTGCCAGCAGCTTCGACAGGGTGGGTCAGCCCCAGCATTTT.

The V gene is TRBV19, the J gene TRBJ1-1, with D uncertain. V was pared by 0 bases and J by 5 bases, with 16 bases between. Germline loops: CDR1 LNHDA, CDR2 SQIVND (reference sequence). This CDR3 is 16 amino acids long. In nucleotides, the CDR3 is TGTGCCAGTAGTATAGAAGTAACTCGCGGGTGGACTGAAGCTTTCTTT. Its translation: CASSIEVTRGWTEAFF.

The V call is TRBV28, the J call TRBJ1-3; D call uncertain. The CDR3 has 16 residues. The germline V gene has CDR1 MDHEN and CDR2 SYDVKM. V was pared by 2 bases and J by 0 bases, with 11 bases between. The CDR3 protein is CASSLSQNPSGNTIYF. The CDR3 DNA follows: TGTGCCAGCAGTTTAAGTCAGAACCCCTCTGGAAACACCATATATTTT.

The V and J genes are TRBV6-2 or TRBV6-3 and TRBJ1-5; D perhaps matches TRBD1 (6 bases). The length of the CDR3 is 16 residues. Germline loops: CDR1 MNHEY, CDR2 SVGEGT. Trimming stripped 3 bases from V and 2 bases from J, with 14 bases between. CDR3 in amino acids: CASSYFGQSRNQPQHF. CDR3 sequence (DNA): TGTGCCAGCAGTTATTTCGGACAGTCCCGCAATCAGCCCCAGCATTTT.

This chain joins TRBV19 and TRBJ1-2; 8 bases match TRBD1. The CDR3 is 16 amino acids. The V gene's germline CDR1 is LNHDA and CDR2 SQIVND (reference sequence). With V trimmed by 5 bases and J by 7 bases, 15 bases remained unmatched. The CDR3, as DNA: TGTGCCAGTAGTCCTCAGGGGACAGGAGGTTCCCTTGGCTACACCTTC. Translating gives CASSPQGTGGSLGYTF.

This chain uses TRBV4-1 with TRBJ1-3; a weak D match, TRBD1 (6 bases). The CDR3 sequence is 16 residues long. V was shortened by 2 bases and J by 0 bases, with 11 bases between the two germline ends. Germline V gene data show CDR1 as MGHRA and CDR2 as YSYEKL. The CDR3 DNA follows: TGCGCCAGCAGCCAACCTACAGGGAGCTCTGGAAACACCATATATTTT. The encoded protein is CASSQPTGSSGNTIYF.